Listed here are 30 T cell receptor beta chains from one sample, sequenced in a study of CD8 T cells in Susac syndrome. Random hexamers were used to reverse transcribe the RNA input (roughly 0.5 to 1 ug). TCRdb recomputed calls from the immunoSEQ multiplex PCR reads with MiXCR, one row per CDR3 protein. The sample lists some 130,000 distinct CDR3 sequences; about 96% were seen once. Sequencing was done on a sample of CD4+ T cells from PBMCs. The receptor set was obtained from a human donor in good health.

The rearrangement uses TRBV18 and TRBJ2-3; D is perhaps TRBD2 (6 bases). V lost 4 bases and J lost 4, with 12 bases in between. Germline CDR1 and CDR2: KGHSH and LQKENI. CDR3 length: 14 residues. The chain's CDR3 is CASSLVAESDTQYF. CDR3 in DNA: TGTGCCAGCTCACTAGTAGCGGAATCAGATACGCAGTATTTT.

In DNA form, the CDR3 reads TGCAGCGTGGCGGACAGTCCCAATCAGCCCCAGCATTTT. Encoded protein: CSVADSPNQPQHF. V and J are TRBV29-1 and TRBJ1-5; D perhaps matches TRBD1 (6 bases). The ends were cut back, 6 bases at V and 3 bases at J, with 12 bases in the middle. Germline-derived CDR1 and CDR2 are SQVTM and ANQGSEA. There are 13 residues in the CDR3.

V and J are TRBV18 and TRBJ1-5; D is ambiguous. Germline-derived CDR1 and CDR2 are KGHSH and LQKENI. The CDR3 runs to 15 residues. Trimming left V 0 bases short and J 4 bases short, with 10 bases between. CDR3 in DNA: TGTGCCAGCTCACCACCGGGAAGGGCTAATCAGCCCCAGCATTTT. Translation: CASSPPGRANQPQHF. Based on the CDR3 plus reference TRBV18 and TRBJ1-5, the full variable domain is NAGVMQNPRHLVRRRGQEARLRCSPMKGHSHVYWYRQLPEEGLKFMVYLQKENIIDESGMPKERFSAEFPKEGPSILRIQQVVRGDSAAYFCASSPPGRANQPQHFGDGTRLSIL.

The J gene is TRBJ1-3, the V gene TRBV18; D is unclear. CDR3 length: 15 residues. The V end lost 2 bases, the J end lost 3 bases, and 11 bases lay between the germline ends. Germline loops: CDR1 KGHSH, CDR2 LQKENI. CDR3 sequence: CASSPGEFFGNTIYF. The CDR3 DNA follows: TGTGCCAGCTCACCAGGGGAGTTCTTTGGAAACACCATATATTTT.

The chain combines TRBV18 with TRBJ2-3, with TRBD1 matching over 8 bases. Germline loops: CDR1 KGHSH, CDR2 LQKENI. This CDR3 comprises 15 residues. V dropped 8 bases and J dropped 0; count of bases not matched to a gene: 7. As DNA, the CDR3 is TGTGCCAGCGGGGAGGACAGGGCTAGCACAGATACGCAGTATTTT. This codes for CASGEDRASTDTQYF.

The V and J genes are TRBV10-2 and TRBJ2-7; 10 nucleotides line up with TRBD2. V was clipped by 3 bases and J by 3 bases; unmatched bases: 5. Germline CDR1 and CDR2: WSHSY and SAAADI. The CDR3 sequence is 15 residues long. The CDR3 reads CASSDGPSGSYEQYF. CDR3 nucleotide sequence: TGCGCCAGCAGTGACGGGCCTAGCGGGAGCTACGAGCAGTACTTC.

The count of this clonotype is one. The DNA for the CDR3 is TGTGCCAGCAGCTTCCAGCCCCGTCTCAGGGGCGAGACCCAGTACTTC. It codes for CASSFQPRLRGETQYF. The rearrangement links TRBV7-2 to TRBJ2-5; TRBD1 might be the D (6 bases). Germline V CDR1 and CDR2: SGHTA, FQGNSA. With 3 bases removed from V and 5 bases from J, the gap between germline ends came to 19 bases. This CDR3 comprises 16 residues.

J is TRBJ2-7 and V is TRBV9, with a tentative D call TRBD1 (5 bases). Between the trimmed V and J ends, which lost 0 bases and 2 bases, there was a span of 12 bases. The CDR3 sequence is 15 residues long. CDR1 and CDR2 (germline): SGDLS, YYNGEE. CDR3 coding DNA: TGTGCCAGCAGCGTAGCTGCAGGGCCCGCCTACGAGCAGTACTTC. It yields the protein CASSVAAGPAYEQYF.

The chain uses TRBV7-2 and TRBJ2-3, with 11 positions matching TRBD2. This CDR3 spans 16 amino acids. Germline assignment: CDR1 SGHTA and CDR2 FQGNSA. V lost 1 base to trimming and J lost 8 bases; unmatched junction nucleotides: 8. CDR3 DNA: TGTGCCAGCAGCTTAGGGCTAGCGGGAGGTCTAGGTACGCAGTATTTT. Protein product: CASSLGLAGGLGTQYF.

The chain links TRBV29-1 to TRBJ2-5; D is possibly TRBD2 (7 bases). This CDR3 spans 13 amino acids. The germline gives CDR1 SQVTM, CDR2 ANQGSEA. Trimming removed 4 bases at V and 2 bases at J, with 11 bases between. The CDR3 sequence is CSVGGGPQETQYF. In nucleotides, the CDR3 is TGCAGCGTTGGCGGGGGCCCACAAGAGACCCAGTACTTC.

The V and J genes are TRBV30 and TRBJ1-1, with 7 bases matching TRBD1. Germline values: CDR1 GTSNPN, CDR2 SVGIG (reference sequence). The CDR3 spans 13 residues. With V trimmed by 0 bases and J by 6 bases, 4 bases remained unmatched. CDR3 residues: CAWSVDRAAEAFF. Here the CDR3 DNA reads TGTGCCTGGAGTGTAGACAGGGCCGCTGAAGCTTTCTTT.

The table lists this clonotype with a count of one. J is TRBJ1-1 and V is TRBV29-1; D is uncertain. Between the trimmed V and J ends, which lost 7 bases and 3 bases, there was a span of 15 bases. The germline gives CDR1 SQVTM, CDR2 ANQGSEA. This CDR3 contains 13 residues. The CDR3 is CSAHNGGDTEAFF. Written as DNA, the CDR3 is TGCAGCGCCCACAACGGTGGGGACACTGAAGCTTTCTTT.

V and J are TRBV3-1 and TRBJ2-7, with 7 bases aligning to TRBD2. V lost 3 bases, J lost 1 base, and 6 bases stayed unmatched. CDR3 length equals 15 residues. Germline values: CDR1 LGHDT, CDR2 YNNKEL (reference sequence). The CDR3 DNA is TGTGCCAGCAGCCAGATTAGCGGGTCGTCCTACGAGCAGTACTTC. Translated: CASSQISGSSYEQYF.

The J gene is TRBJ2-3, the V gene TRBV7-2; TRBD1 aligns across 7 bases. J gave up 1 base and V 3 bases, and 10 bases lay outside the gene matches. The CDR3 is 17 residues long. Per germline, CDR1 SGHTA and CDR2 FQGNSA. CDR3: CASSFTGTAYRTDTQYF. CDR3 coding DNA: TGTGCCAGCAGCTTTACCGGGACAGCCTATCGCACAGATACGCAGTATTTT.

This chain connects TRBV2 to TRBJ2-4; no reliable D call. The CDR3 contains 10 residues. Trimming left V 6 bases short and J 10 bases short, with 7 bases between. In germline, CDR1 is SNHLY, CDR2 FYNNEI. The CDR3 DNA is TGTGCCAGCAGAGACCTTATTCAGTACTTC. It codes for CASRDLIQYF. The whole variable domain, filled in from reference TRBV2 and TRBJ2-4, reads EPEVTQTPSHQVTQMGQEVILRCVPISNHLYFYWYRQILGQKVEFLVSFYNNEISEKSEIFDDQFSVERPDGSNFTLKIRSTKLEDSAMYFCASRDLIQYFGAGTRLSVL.

The chain carries TRBV7-8 and TRBJ2-1, with 9 positions matching TRBD2. After removal of 3 bases from V and 7 bases from J, the junction contained 13 bases not matched to a gene. CDR3 length equals 17 residues. In germline, CDR1 is SGHVS, CDR2 FQNEAQ. For the CDR3, the DNA is TGTGCCAGCAGCTTTCGGGCGGGAGGGCCCGAAACGAATGAGCAGTTCTTC. It specifies CASSFRAGGPETNEQFF. The entire variable domain, with the rest obtained from reference TRBV7-8 and TRBJ2-1, is as follows: GAGVSQSPRYKVAKRGQDVALRCDPISGHVSLFWYQQALGQGPEFLTYFQNEAQLDKSGLPSDRFFAERPEGSVSTLKIQRTQQEDSAVYLCASSFRAGGPETNEQFFGPGTRLTVL.

V gene TRBV7-2 combines with J gene TRBJ1-5; D unresolved. V dropped 5 bases and J dropped 9 bases, with 11 bases sitting between them. The germline CDR1 and CDR2 sequences are SGHTA and FQGNSA. CDR3 length: 12 amino acids. The CDR3: CASSPTRGPQHF. The CDR3 DNA is TGTGCCAGCAGCCCAACTCGTGGGCCCCAGCATTTT.

The chain joins TRBV7-9 to TRBJ2-3; D gene ambiguous. Trimming shortened V by 0 bases and J by 4 bases, and 8 bases separated the two germline ends. Germline CDR1 is SEHNR and CDR2 is FQNEAQ (reference sequence). This CDR3 has 14 amino acids. CDR3 DNA: TGTGCCAGCAGCTTAGCGGGCAGTGCAGATACGCAGTATTTT. It yields the protein CASSLAGSADTQYF.

This clonotype has a single count. The CDR3 DNA is TGTGCCAGCCAAGGGACTCCCACCTACGAGCAGTACTTC. Translation gives CASQGTPTYEQYF. This chain connects TRBV28 to TRBJ2-7, with D maybe TRBD2 (6 bases). The V gene's germline CDR1 is MDHEN and CDR2 SYDVKM. Trimming cost V 8 bases and J 2 bases, with 13 bases left between them. The CDR3 runs to 13 residues.

This chain uses TRBV3-1 with TRBJ2-2, with TRBD1 matching over 7 bases. The germline gives CDR1 LGHDT, CDR2 YNNKEL (reference sequence). The CDR3 runs to 15 residues. V was pared by 1 base and J by 5 bases, with 4 bases of the junction left unmatched. The DNA for the CDR3 is TGTGCCAGCAGCCAAGCTAAGGGGGCTACCGGGGAGCTGTTTTTT. Residues: CASSQAKGATGELFF.

The chain carries TRBV20-1 and TRBJ2-5; 8 nucleotides agree with TRBD2. V dropped 6 bases and J dropped 2; count of bases not matched to a gene: 5. This CDR3 has 13 residues. Germline lookup yields CDR1 DFQATT and CDR2 SNEGSKA (reference sequence). CDR3 sequence: CSAGGGRQETQYF. The CDR3 region has the DNA TGCAGTGCGGGTGGCGGGAGGCAAGAGACCCAGTACTTC.

The chain recombines TRBV12-3 or TRBV12-4 with TRBJ2-6, with D unresolved. V was shortened by 2 bases and J by 0 bases, with 11 bases between the two germline ends. The CDR3 sequence is 17 residues long. This CDR3 is CASSLSWPDSGANVLTF. CDR3 DNA sequence: TGTGCCAGCAGTTTAAGCTGGCCGGACTCTGGGGCCAACGTCCTGACTTTC.

This chain links TRBV5-4 with TRBJ2-3, with 12 bases lining up with TRBD2. The CDR3 covers 16 residues. V lost 2 bases to trimming and J lost 4 bases; unmatched junction nucleotides: 5. CDR1 and CDR2 from the germline V gene are SGHNT and YYREEE (reference sequence). In DNA form, the CDR3 reads TGTGCCAGCAGCTTAAGGACTAGCGGGGCCCCAGATACGCAGTATTTT. This sequence encodes CASSLRTSGAPDTQYF.

In this sample, this clonotype turned up once. The rearrangement links TRBV30 to TRBJ2-2; 9 bases agree with TRBD1. Germline lookup yields CDR1 GTSNPN and CDR2 SVGIG (reference sequence). The CDR3 has 15 amino acids. V lost 3 bases, J lost 8 bases, and 10 bases stayed unmatched. This CDR3 reads CAWSAGTGFKGELFF. The CDR3, as DNA: TGTGCCTGGAGCGCCGGGACAGGGTTCAAGGGGGAGCTGTTTTTT.

V usage is TRBV11-1 and J usage is TRBJ2-2; TRBD1 aligns across 8 bases. Germline V lookup: CDR1 SGHAT, CDR2 FQDESV (reference sequence). This CDR3 spans 18 amino acids. V was clipped by 2 bases and J by 0 bases; unmatched bases: 8. In nucleotides, the CDR3 is TGTGCCAGCAGCTTACCCCGACAGGGGCCAACGAACACCGGGGAGCTGTTTTTT. It is translated as CASSLPRQGPTNTGELFF. Supplemented by reference TRBV11-1 and TRBJ2-2, the full variable domain reads EAEVAQSPRYKITEKSQAVAFWCDPISGHATLYWYRQILGQGPELLVQFQDESVVDDSQLPKDRFSAERLKGVDSTLKIQPAELGDSAMYLCASSLPRQGPTNTGELFFGEGSRLTVL.

The rearrangement links TRBV12-3 or TRBV12-4 to TRBJ2-1; D perhaps matches TRBD2 (6 bases). This CDR3 spans 14 amino acids. Trimming removed 5 bases at V and 4 bases at J, with 12 bases between. The CDR3 region has the DNA TGTGCCAGCAGTCCCATACTAGCTTACAATGAGCAGTTCTTC. This sequence encodes CASSPILAYNEQFF.

J is TRBJ2-5 and V is TRBV6-1, with 7 nucleotides matching TRBD2. V lost 6 bases, J lost 1 base, and 5 bases stayed unmatched. This CDR3 is 14 amino acids long. Germline assignment: CDR1 MNHNS and CDR2 SASEGT. CDR3 in amino acids: CASSASGFQETQYF. As DNA, the CDR3 is TGTGCCAGCAGCGCTAGCGGATTCCAAGAGACCCAGTACTTC.

This clonotype was picked up one time. The chain employs TRBV27 and TRBJ1-4; TRBD1 matches at 9 bases. V dropped 4 bases and J dropped 8; count of bases not matched to a gene: 8. The CDR3 contains 15 residues. Germline CDR1 reads MNHEY; CDR2 reads SMNVEV (reference sequence). CDR3 sequence: CASSSRQGESEKLFF. CDR3 DNA sequence: TGTGCCAGCAGTTCCAGACAGGGGGAGAGCGAAAAACTGTTTTTT. The full variable domain, in which reference TRBV27 and TRBJ1-4 provide the parts outside the CDR3, is EAQVTQNPRYLITVTGKKLTVTCSQNMNHEYMSWYRQDPGLGLRQIYYSMNVEVTDKGDVPEGYKVSRKEKRNFPLILESPSPNQTSLYFCASSSRQGESEKLFFGSGTQLSVL.

V is TRBV2 and J is TRBJ1-1; no reliable D call. This CDR3 is built from 14 residues. V was trimmed by 4 bases and J by 3 bases, leaving 12 bases between them. Germline lookup yields CDR1 SNHLY and CDR2 FYNNEI. CDR3 loop: CASSAGGPDTEAFF. DNA of the CDR3: TGTGCCAGCAGTGCGGGAGGCCCGGACACTGAAGCTTTCTTT.

This rearrangement joins TRBV20-1 to TRBJ2-2, with D possibly TRBD1 on 6 matching bases. This CDR3 region has 14 residues. Germline V lookup: CDR1 DFQATT, CDR2 SNEGSKA (reference sequence). Trimming removed 5 bases from V and 4 bases from J, with 14 bases in between. The CDR3 DNA reads as TGCAGTGCTGCCGGGACAAGGGTCACCGGGGAGCTGTTTTTT. Residues: CSAAGTRVTGELFF.